This record concerns one T cell receptor beta chain sequence. Antigen unknown. These data originate in a study of shared clonotypes between healthy human individuals. At the level of the study: CD4 naive and memory got three plates each, CD8 naive two, CD8 memory one.

Overall study findings and caveats: A generally larger estimated richness was seen in naive subsets than in memory subsets.

The CDR3 sequence is 13 residues long. Deletions cut 3 bases from V and 4 bases from J, with 9 bases between. Germline loops: CDR1 SGHDT, CDR2 YYEEEE. Genomic DNA (from each subset) was split evenly across several immunoSEQ plates. Using immunoSEQ multiplex PCR, the repertoire was profiled, and TCRdb retains in-frame clones only, with some absent. The sample shows around 2.5 million clones, over 85% of them seen only once. Sequencing was carried out using naive CD4+ T cells from PBMCs. The subset denotes: CD45RA+ positively selected. This clonotype originated in a man between 18 and 35 years old in good health. Some clones in this sample may be carry-over from other donors' samples. The V call is TRBV5-6, the J call TRBJ2-3; the D gene could be TRBD1 or TRBD2 (5 bases each). This chain's CDR3 is CASSWGNADTQYF. The CDR3 nucleotides are TGTGCCAGCAGCTGGGGGAACGCAGATACGCAGTATTTT. The full variable domain, its missing parts supplied by reference TRBV5-6 and TRBJ2-3, is DAGVTQSPTHLIKTRGQQVTLRCSPKSGHDTVSWYQQALGQGPQFIFQYYEEEERQRGNFPDRFSGHQFPNYSSELNVNALLLGDSALYLCASSWGNADTQYFGPGTRLTVL.